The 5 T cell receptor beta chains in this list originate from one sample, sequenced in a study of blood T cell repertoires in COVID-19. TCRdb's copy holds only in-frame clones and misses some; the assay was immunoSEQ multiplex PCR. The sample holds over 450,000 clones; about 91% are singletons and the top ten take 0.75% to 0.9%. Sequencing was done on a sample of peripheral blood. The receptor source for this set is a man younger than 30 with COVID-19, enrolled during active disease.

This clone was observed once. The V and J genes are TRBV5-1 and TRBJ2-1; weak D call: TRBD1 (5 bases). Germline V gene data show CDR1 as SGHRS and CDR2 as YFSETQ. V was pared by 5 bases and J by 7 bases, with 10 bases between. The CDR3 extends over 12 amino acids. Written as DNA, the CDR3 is TGCGCCAGCAGTCTCGACAGAAATGAGCAGTTCTTC. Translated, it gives CASSLDRNEQFF.

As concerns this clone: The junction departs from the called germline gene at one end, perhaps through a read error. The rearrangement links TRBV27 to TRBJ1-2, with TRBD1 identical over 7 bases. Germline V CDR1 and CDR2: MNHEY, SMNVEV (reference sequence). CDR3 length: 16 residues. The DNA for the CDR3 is TGTGCCAGCAGTTCTCCCATAGGGGGCGGCTCATATGTCTACACCTTC. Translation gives CASSSPIGGGSYVYTF.

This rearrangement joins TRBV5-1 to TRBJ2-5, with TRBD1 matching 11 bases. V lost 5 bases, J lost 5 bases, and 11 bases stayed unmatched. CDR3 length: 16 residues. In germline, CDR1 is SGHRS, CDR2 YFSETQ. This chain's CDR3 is CASRGQGAPLGETQYF. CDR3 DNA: TGCGCCAGCAGAGGACAGGGGGCGCCTTTAGGGGAGACCCAGTACTTC.

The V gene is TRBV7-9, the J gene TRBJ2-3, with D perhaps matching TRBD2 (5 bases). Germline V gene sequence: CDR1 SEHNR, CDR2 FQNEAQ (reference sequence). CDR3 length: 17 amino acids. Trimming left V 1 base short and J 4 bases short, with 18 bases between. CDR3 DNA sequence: TGTGCCAGCAGCTTAGGAGCGGCAGCGAGGTTGGCAGATACGCAGTATTTT. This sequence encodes CASSLGAAARLADTQYF.

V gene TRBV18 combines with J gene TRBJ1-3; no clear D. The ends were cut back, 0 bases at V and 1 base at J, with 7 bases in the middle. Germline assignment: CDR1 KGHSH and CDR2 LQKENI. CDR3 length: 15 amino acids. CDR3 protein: CASSPPSGSGNTIYF. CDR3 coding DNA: TGTGCCAGCTCACCACCGTCGGGTTCTGGAAACACCATATATTTT.